This TCR beta chain was identified during a study of response to subunit inactivated influenza vaccine (dated by TCRdb to 2016 to 2018). Study-wide context: Deep quantitative T cell receptor repertoire profiling was used in the study to track responses to a trivalent subunit inactivated influenza vaccine. Points the paper makes about the study in general: The authors proposed that each seasonal influenza vaccination may bring in only a limited number of new T cells.

The library was obtained by RT-PCR. The reads were generated on an Illumina HiSeq 2500. Using fastp at Q25 and MiXCR, TCRdb reprocessed the public reads and kept productive beta chains. A single entry per CDR3 protein holds the most common genes and DNA from its merged rows. The sample includes around 320,000 distinct CDR3 sequences, with around 22% observed a single time. In total, the top ten clones hold 10% of the sample. The CDR3, from cysteine to phenylalanine, totals 14 residues. Only CDR3 DNA remains: 42 bases, in frame from the first base. From a lookup of the germline V gene, CDR1 and CDR2 are MNHEY and SVGEGT. The germline ends are 16 bases apart after V is trimmed by 6 bases and J by 4 bases. This clonotype was observed a handful of times. The antigen it binds to is not known. Base-call qualities are not available, and no considerably larger clone is one nucleotide away.

Here the sequenced sample was PBMCs from blood, taken roughly 20 months after vaccination. The chain joins TRBV6-2 or TRBV6-3 to TRBJ2-7, and possibly TRBD1, on 5 matching bases. This receptor was identified in a man between 50 and 69 years old who received an inactivated influenza vaccine. Donor details come from another sample of the same person, matched by shared clones. CDR3 loop: CASSRRQGGYEQYF. The DNA reads TGTGCCAGCAGCCGCCGCCAGGGTGGGTACGAGCAGTACTTC.